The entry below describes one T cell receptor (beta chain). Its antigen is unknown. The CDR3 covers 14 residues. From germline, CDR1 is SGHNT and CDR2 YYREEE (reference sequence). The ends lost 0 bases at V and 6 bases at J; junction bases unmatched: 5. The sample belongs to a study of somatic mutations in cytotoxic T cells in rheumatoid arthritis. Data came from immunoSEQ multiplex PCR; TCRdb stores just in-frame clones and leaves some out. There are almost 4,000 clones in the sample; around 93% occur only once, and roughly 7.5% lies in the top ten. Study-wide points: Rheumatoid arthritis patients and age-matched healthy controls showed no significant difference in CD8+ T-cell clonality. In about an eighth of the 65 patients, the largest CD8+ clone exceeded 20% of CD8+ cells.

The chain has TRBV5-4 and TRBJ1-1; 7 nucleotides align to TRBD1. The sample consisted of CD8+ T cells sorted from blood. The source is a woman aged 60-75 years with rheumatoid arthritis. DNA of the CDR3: TGTGCCAGCAGCTTGGAGGAGGGGGCCCCTGAAGCTTTCTTT. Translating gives CASSLEEGAPEAFF.